A selection of T cell receptor beta chains follows, all from one sample in a study of CD8 T cells in Susac syndrome. TCRdb re-derived calls from the immunoSEQ multiplex PCR reads in MiXCR, one entry per CDR3 protein. The sample yields 250,000 to 300,000 distinct CDR3 sequences, 89% seen once. Input material: CD8+ T cells from PBMCs. The origin of the receptors is a human donor with multiple sclerosis. Both conserved end residues are part of each CDR3. A D gene is named only where the DNA matches it firmly. The listing skips clone size in some rows; elsewhere it reads once, few, many or a size class.

cdr3_aa: CASSLGPNFRGEAFF; cdr3_nt: TGTGCCAGCAGTTTAGGACCCAACTTTCGCGGGGAAGCTTTCTTT; v_call: TRBV12-3/TRBV12-4; d_call: -; j_call: TRBJ1-1; clone_size: -
cdr3_aa: CASSIAVEPQHF; cdr3_nt: TGTGCCAGTAGTATAGCGGTCGAGCCCCAGCATTTT; v_call: TRBV19; d_call: -; j_call: TRBJ1-5; clone_size: -
cdr3_aa: CASSIYQGNAGYEQYF; cdr3_nt: TGTGCCAGCAGCATATATCAAGGGAATGCAGGTTACGAGCAGTACTTC; v_call: TRBV5-4; d_call: -; j_call: TRBJ2-7; clone_size: -
cdr3_aa: CASSYSSSNEQFF; cdr3_nt: TGTGCCAGCAGTTACTCGTCTTCCAATGAGCAGTTCTTC; v_call: TRBV6-5; d_call: -; j_call: TRBJ2-1; clone_size: -
cdr3_aa: CASSSSPSDEQFF; cdr3_nt: TGTGCCAGCAGCTCCTCCCCTAGCGATGAGCAGTTCTTC; v_call: TRBV7-3; d_call: -; j_call: TRBJ2-1; clone_size: many
cdr3_aa: CASISWMSTDTQYF; cdr3_nt: TGTGCCAGCATCTCCTGGATGAGCACAGATACGCAGTATTTT; v_call: TRBV7-9; d_call: -; j_call: TRBJ2-3; clone_size: -
cdr3_aa: CASSLRTESANTGELFF; cdr3_nt: TGTGCCAGCAGTTTAAGGACGGAGAGCGCCAACACCGGGGAGCTGTTTTTT; v_call: TRBV28; d_call: -; j_call: TRBJ2-2; clone_size: -
cdr3_aa: CASSYSSSGSPSPTTDTQYF; cdr3_nt: TGTGCCAGCAGTTATTCGTCTAGCGGGAGTCCCTCACCCACAACAGATACGCAGTATTTT; v_call: TRBV6-5; d_call: TRBD2; j_call: TRBJ2-3; clone_size: -
cdr3_aa: CASSQGQAGSSNQPQHF; cdr3_nt: TGTGCCAGCAGTCAGGGACAGGCGGGATCTAGCAATCAGCCCCAGCATTTT; v_call: TRBV12-3/TRBV12-4; d_call: TRBD1; j_call: TRBJ1-5; clone_size: once
cdr3_aa: CASSWTLNTGELFF; cdr3_nt: TGTGCCAGCAGTTGGACTCTGAACACCGGGGAGCTGTTTTTT; v_call: TRBV27; d_call: -; j_call: TRBJ2-2; clone_size: -
cdr3_aa: CATEGASGRFYNEQFF; cdr3_nt: TGTGCCACCGAAGGGGCTAGCGGGAGATTCTACAATGAGCAGTTCTTC; v_call: TRBV15; d_call: TRBD2; j_call: TRBJ2-1; clone_size: -
cdr3_aa: CASSYSEGFPYEQYF; cdr3_nt: TGTGCCAGCAGTTACTCGGAGGGGTTCCCCTACGAGCAGTACTTC; v_call: TRBV6-2/TRBV6-3; d_call: -; j_call: TRBJ2-7; clone_size: -
cdr3_aa: CATSTQGLDTGELFF; cdr3_nt: TGTGCCACCAGCACACAGGGTTTGGACACCGGGGAGCTGTTTTTT; v_call: TRBV24-1; d_call: -; j_call: TRBJ2-2; clone_size: -
cdr3_aa: CASWKGGWRDTQYF; cdr3_nt: TGTGCTAGTTGGAAGGGCGGGTGGAGGGATACGCAGTATTTT; v_call: TRBV12-5; d_call: -; j_call: TRBJ2-3; clone_size: -
cdr3_aa: CASSGAADRNYGYTF; cdr3_nt: TGTGCCAGCAGCGGGGCAGCCGACAGAAACTATGGCTACACCTTC; v_call: TRBV9; d_call: -; j_call: TRBJ1-2; clone_size: -
cdr3_aa: CASSIEGASSYEQYF; cdr3_nt: TGTGCCAGCAGCATTGAAGGGGCCAGCTCCTACGAGCAGTACTTC; v_call: TRBV11-1; d_call: -; j_call: TRBJ2-7; clone_size: -
cdr3_aa: CAWTGTSLSPAF; cdr3_nt: TGTGCCTGGACCGGGACTAGCCTATCTCCCGCCTTC; v_call: TRBV30; d_call: TRBD2; j_call: TRBJ2-1; clone_size: -
cdr3_aa: CASSQLWADTGELFF; cdr3_nt: TGTGCCAGCAGCCAACTCTGGGCTGACACCGGGGAGCTGTTTTTT; v_call: TRBV4-2; d_call: -; j_call: TRBJ2-2; clone_size: -